Here is one T cell receptor (beta chain) with its context. Its specificity is not known. This specimen comes from a study of cytomegalovirus exposure and HLA in healthy donors. Study details: An earlier analysis identified some 110 million unique TCR beta sequences in approximately 190 million T cells. Study-wide points: Evidence from a later analysis indicated that most CMV-associated TCR beta chains looked HLA-restricted.

V lost 3 bases and J lost 4, with 18 bases in between. Germline assignment: CDR1 MGHRA and CDR2 YSYEKL. This CDR3 is 16 amino acids long. Everyone who donated was a healthy bone marrow donor. Researchers ran the PCR with 60 Vbeta and 13 Jbeta primers. Original processing methods: Roughly 11 million shared chains were among about 80 million unique TCR beta chains counted in a later analysis. Data came from immunoSEQ multiplex PCR; TCRdb stores just in-frame clones and leaves some out. Clone size and the V and J calls come from that table; the DNA yielded D and trimming. The repertoire holds fewer than 250,000 clones, with 60% to 80% as singletons.

The sample consisted of PBMCs. The receptor comes from a woman aged 25 to 39 in good health and CMV-seropositive. The chain recombines TRBV4-1 with TRBJ1-2; possible D gene TRBD1, 6 bases. The DNA for the CDR3 is TGCGCCAGCAGCCAGGCCGGGACATCCGGGACCTATGGCTACACCTTC. Its protein product is CASSQAGTSGTYGYTF.